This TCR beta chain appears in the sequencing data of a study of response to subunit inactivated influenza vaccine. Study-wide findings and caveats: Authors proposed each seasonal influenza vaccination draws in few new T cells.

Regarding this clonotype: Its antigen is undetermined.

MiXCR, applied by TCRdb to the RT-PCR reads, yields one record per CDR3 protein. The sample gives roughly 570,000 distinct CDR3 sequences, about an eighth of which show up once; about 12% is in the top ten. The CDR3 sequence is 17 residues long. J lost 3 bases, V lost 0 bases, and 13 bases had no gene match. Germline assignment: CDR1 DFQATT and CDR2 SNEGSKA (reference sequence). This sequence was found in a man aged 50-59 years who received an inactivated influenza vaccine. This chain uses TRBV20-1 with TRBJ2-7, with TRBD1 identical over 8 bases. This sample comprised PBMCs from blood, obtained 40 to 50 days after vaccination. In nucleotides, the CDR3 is TGCAGTGCTAGAGACCAGGGCTCCGGGACAGGCTTCTACGAGCAGTACTTC. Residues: CSARDQGSGTGFYEQYF.